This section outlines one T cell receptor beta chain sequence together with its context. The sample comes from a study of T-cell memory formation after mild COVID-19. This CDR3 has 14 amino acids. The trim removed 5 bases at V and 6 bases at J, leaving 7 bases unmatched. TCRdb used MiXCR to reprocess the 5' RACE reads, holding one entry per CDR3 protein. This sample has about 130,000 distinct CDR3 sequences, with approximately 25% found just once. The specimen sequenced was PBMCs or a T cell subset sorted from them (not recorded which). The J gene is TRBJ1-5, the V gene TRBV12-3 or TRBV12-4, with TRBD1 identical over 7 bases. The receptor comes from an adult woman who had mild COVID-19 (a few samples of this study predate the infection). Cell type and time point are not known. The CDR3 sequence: CASSARQGRQPQHF. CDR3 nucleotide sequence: TGTGCCAGCAGTGCCCGACAGGGACGTCAGCCCCAGCATTTT.